Each of the 25 T cell receptor beta chains below was sequenced from the same sample in a study of Graves' ophthalmopathy and Graves' hyperthyroidism. Scientists amplified the TCR beta CDR3 regions from RNA transcripts. Second-round multiplex PCR came after a first-round RT-PCR that employed HTBI primers. TCRdb used MiXCR to reprocess the multiplex PCR reads, holding one entry per CDR3 protein. The sample lists 300,000 or so distinct CDR3 sequences, roughly 15% occurring once. The specimen sequenced was peripheral blood. The receptors were gathered from an adult man with Graves' ophthalmopathy.

This clonotype was observed many times. This sequence joins TRBV6-5 and TRBJ2-5, with D tentatively TRBD1 or TRBD2 (6 bases each). Trimming took off 6 bases at V and 8 bases at J, with 22 bases between the two ends. Germline V gives CDR1 MNHEY, CDR2 SVGAGI. The CDR3 contains 15 residues. For the CDR3, the DNA is TGTGCCAGCAGCAACGTTGTGGGGGGCCAAGGCACCCAGTACTTC. This sequence encodes CASSNVVGGQGTQYF.

This clonotype was seen a handful of times. The rearrangement joins TRBV6-1 to TRBJ1-1; D is perhaps TRBD1 (5 bases). The CDR3 totals 14 residues. Germline CDR1 is MNHNS and CDR2 is SASEGT. V lost 7 bases and J lost 11, with 23 bases in between. CDR3 in DNA: TGTGCCAGCATCATAGGCGCCGACAGATCTGTGGCTTTCTTT. Translated, it gives CASIIGADRSVAFF.

This clonotype was seen only a few times. This may be a read error: a much more frequent sequence differs by one nucleotide. J is TRBJ2-7 and V is TRBV19; D may correspond to TRBD1 or TRBD2 (5 bases each). Germline CDR1 reads LNHDA; CDR2 reads SQIVND (reference sequence). The CDR3 spans 15 residues. In DNA form, the CDR3 reads TGTGTCAGTAGTCCCAGGGCAGGGAGCTTCTACGAGCAGTACTTC. The encoded protein is CVSSPRAGSFYEQYF.

This clonotype was observed at least ten times. This chain connects TRBV19 to TRBJ2-7; 8 bases line up with TRBD1. There are 14 residues in the CDR3. V was pared by 3 bases and J by 7 bases, with 8 bases of the junction left unmatched. Germline V gene sequence: CDR1 LNHDA, CDR2 SQIVND (reference sequence). CDR3 sequence: CASSIAGGRGEQYF. The DNA of the CDR3 is TGTGCCAGTAGTATCGCAGGGGGCCGGGGTGAGCAGTACTTC.

This clonotype showed up many times. The chain is built from TRBV6-1 and TRBJ2-7, with 7 bases matching TRBD1. The length of the CDR3 is 14 residues. Trimming cost V 6 bases and J 6 bases; bases outside gene matches: 11. CDR1 MNHNS and CDR2 SASEGT come from the germline V gene. CDR3 DNA: TGTGCCAGCAGACGTACAGGGGTGGGGCGCGAGCAGTACTTC. Protein product: CASRRTGVGREQYF.

This clonotype was seen repeatedly, ten times or more. The chain couples TRBV4-2 to TRBJ2-6; TRBD2 agrees at 9 bases. The germline CDR1 and CDR2 sequences are LGHNA and YNFKEQ. V lost 1 base, J lost 0 bases, and 4 bases stayed unmatched. The CDR3 length is 18 residues. In DNA, the CDR3 is TGTGCCAGCAGCCAAGGCCCGACTAGCGGCTCTGGGGCCAACGTCCTGACTTTC. The encoded protein is CASSQGPTSGSGANVLTF.

There are a few counts of this clonotype. The V and J genes are TRBV5-1 and TRBJ2-2; possibly TRBD1 for D (6 bases). Germline V gene lookup returns CDR1 SGHRS and CDR2 YFSETQ. V was trimmed by 4 bases and J by 1 base, leaving 14 bases between them. This CDR3 is 16 amino acids long. In DNA, the CDR3 is TGCGCCAGCAGCCATGGACAGACCATGAACACCGGGGAGCTGTTTTTT. This translates into CASSHGQTMNTGELFF.

This clonotype came up many times. The CDR3 coding sequence is TGTGCCAGCAGTGAATTGGTCCCTTCGGGGGAGCTGTTTTTT. Translating gives CASSELVPSGELFF. The chain carries TRBV25-1 and TRBJ2-2; no firm D call. CDR1 MGHDK and CDR2 SYGVNS come from the germline V gene. The CDR3 sequence is 14 residues long. Trimming stripped 1 base from V and 8 bases from J, with 11 bases between.

At least ten counts were recorded for this clonotype. The chain is built from TRBV5-1 and TRBJ2-7, with D perhaps matching TRBD1 (6 bases). Germline V CDR1 and CDR2: SGHRS, YFSETQ. The V end was cut by 1 base, the J end by 5 bases, with 10 bases between. This CDR3 is 13 amino acids long. The CDR3: CASSLNRVDEQYF. CDR3 nucleotide sequence: TGCGCCAGCAGCTTGAACAGGGTCGACGAGCAGTACTTC.

In its sample, this clonotype was seen many times. Written as DNA, the CDR3 is TGTGCCAGCAGCTCCAATCCGGGACAGGGGGCCTATGGCTACACCTTC. It translates to CASSSNPGQGAYGYTF. The rearrangement joins TRBV7-8 to TRBJ1-2; 12 bases match TRBD1. J gave up 4 bases and V 4 bases, and 7 bases lay outside the gene matches. The CDR3 is 16 residues long. Germline lookup yields CDR1 SGHVS and CDR2 FQNEAQ.

The chain is built from TRBV6-5 and TRBJ1-2; D is uncertain. Germline CDR1 reads MNHEY; CDR2 reads SVGAGI. There are 17 residues in the CDR3. The ends were cut back, 0 bases at V and 0 bases at J, with 14 bases in the middle. CDR3 residues: CASSYSMGPTSNYGYTF. For the CDR3, the DNA is TGTGCCAGCAGTTACTCGATGGGTCCGACCTCTAACTATGGCTACACCTTC.

This clonotype has a count of ten or more. The chain uses TRBV4-1 and TRBJ2-2, with no clear D. The CDR3 is 16 amino acids. The V end lost 0 bases, the J end lost 1 base, and 9 bases lay between the germline ends. Per the germline V gene, CDR1 is MGHRA and CDR2 is YSYEKL. The CDR3 loop is CASSQDGRKNTGELFF. The CDR3 coding sequence is TGCGCCAGCAGCCAAGATGGCAGGAAGAACACCGGGGAGCTGTTTTTT.

This clonotype was seen more than once but under ten times. The CDR3 region is CASSPEPSTGELFF. The CDR3 DNA reads as TGTGCCAGCAGTCCCGAGCCTTCCACCGGGGAGCTGTTTTTT. The chain has TRBV6-1 and TRBJ2-2; D is undetermined. The germline V and J ends were trimmed by 5 bases and 4 bases, with 11 bases remaining between them. The CDR3 is made up of 14 amino acids. Germline CDR1 reads MNHNS; CDR2 reads SASEGT.

This chain connects TRBV11-2 to TRBJ1-3; maybe TRBD1 (5 bases). V was clipped by 1 base and J by 0 bases, with 19 bases between them. Germline V gives CDR1 SGHAT, CDR2 FQNNGV. This CDR3 is built from 19 residues. In DNA form, the CDR3 reads TGTGCCAGCAGCTTAGTAATAGGGGCCGCAGCCAACTCTGGAAACACCATATATTTT. Amino acids: CASSLVIGAAANSGNTIYF.

This clonotype has at least ten counts. This chain links TRBV12-3 or TRBV12-4 with TRBJ1-1, with 7 bases matching TRBD1. Unmatched junction bases numbered 8, after V lost 9 bases and J lost 4 bases. The CDR3 is made up of 13 amino acids. The CDR3 sequence is CASRTGGITEAFF. DNA of the CDR3: TGTGCCAGTCGGACAGGAGGGATCACTGAAGCTTTCTTT.

The chain links TRBV19 to TRBJ2-5, with 10 bases lining up with TRBD2. V lost 2 bases, J lost 3 bases, and 6 bases stayed unmatched. The CDR3 has 16 residues. CDR1 is LNHDA and CDR2 is SQIVND in the germline V gene (reference sequence). CDR3 sequence reads: CASSIRFSGGKETQYF. For the CDR3, the DNA is TGTGCCAGTAGTATAAGGTTTAGCGGGGGGAAAGAGACCCAGTACTTC.

The chain carries TRBV12-3 or TRBV12-4 and TRBJ1-5; 7 bases line up with TRBD1. V lost 6 bases and J lost 0; bases outside the gene matches: 14. CDR3 length: 18 residues. DNA for the CDR3: TGTGCCAGCAGCCCAGAAGGGACAGACCCTTATAGCAATCAGCCCCAGCATTTT. Residues: CASSPEGTDPYSNQPQHF.

This clonotype was detected many times. The chain has TRBV6-2 or TRBV6-3 and TRBJ2-7, with TRBD2 matching 7 bases. V trimming: 7 bases; J trimming: 1 base; junction bases outside the gene matches: 7. The germline CDR1 and CDR2 sequences are MNHEY and SVGEGT. The CDR3 length is 14 residues. This CDR3 reads CASTRLAGSYEQYF. The DNA for the CDR3 is TGTGCCAGCACAAGACTAGCTGGTTCCTACGAGCAGTACTTC.

V and J are TRBV30 and TRBJ1-5; D remains ambiguous. Trimming cost V 1 base and J 5 bases, with 9 bases left between them. This CDR3 region has 13 residues. In germline, CDR1 is GTSNPN, CDR2 SVGIG (reference sequence). In DNA, the CDR3 is TGTGCCTGGAGTGAACGCGGAGATCAGCCCCAGCATTTT. Translating it yields CAWSERGDQPQHF.

This clonotype was counted at least ten times. The V gene is TRBV30, the J gene TRBJ2-7; weak D call: TRBD1 (6 bases). This CDR3 contains 16 residues. Germline loops: CDR1 GTSNPN, CDR2 SVGIG (reference sequence). Trimming removed 2 bases from V and 1 base from J, with 18 bases in between. The CDR3 bases are TGTGCCTGGAGTCTAGGGACAACCAGAAGGTCCTACGAGCAGTACTTC. This gives the protein CAWSLGTTRRSYEQYF. Combining the CDR3 with reference TRBV30 and TRBJ2-7 gives the whole variable domain SQTIHQWPATLVQPVGSPLSLECTVEGTSNPNLYWYRQAAGRGLQLLFYSVGIGQISSEVPQNLSASRPQDRQFILSSKKLLLSDSGFYLCAWSLGTTRRSYEQYFGPGTRLTVT.

Ten or more counts support this clonotype. The CDR3 nucleotides are TGTGCCAACCTCCGAAAACCGGGACAGGTCTACGAGCAGTACTTC. This codes for CANLRKPGQVYEQYF. This rearrangement joins TRBV6-9 to TRBJ2-7; 8 bases are shared with TRBD1. Germline V CDR1 and CDR2: MNHGY, SVAAGI. Losses at the gene ends were 10 bases for V and 3 bases for J; bases not matched to a gene: 14. This CDR3 has 15 residues.

The rearrangement links TRBV6-5 to TRBJ2-7; D is unresolved. Looked up from germline, CDR1 is MNHEY and CDR2 is SVGAGI. This CDR3 has 15 residues. V dropped 0 bases and J dropped 3 bases, with 12 bases sitting between them. CDR3 protein: CASSYSIEQLYEQYF. CDR3 nucleotide sequence: TGTGCCAGCAGTTACTCGATCGAACAGCTCTACGAGCAGTACTTC.

The J gene is TRBJ1-1, the V gene TRBV27; no clear D gene. V was pared by 5 bases and J by 2 bases, with 12 bases between. Per the germline V gene, CDR1 is MNHEY and CDR2 is SMNVEV (reference sequence). This CDR3 spans 14 amino acids. CDR3 residues: CASSRWQFNTEAFF. In DNA, the CDR3 is TGTGCCAGCAGTAGATGGCAGTTCAACACTGAAGCTTTCTTT.

The sample holds many counts of this clonotype. The chain carries TRBV5-1 and TRBJ2-4; 7 nucleotides line up with TRBD1. The trim removed 0 bases at V and 6 bases at J, leaving 0 bases unmatched. CDR1 and CDR2 (germline): SGHRS, YFSETQ. The CDR3 totals 13 residues. CDR3 loop: CASSLGQGNIQYF. The CDR3, as DNA: TGCGCCAGCAGCTTGGGACAGGGAAACATTCAGTACTTC.

V usage is TRBV6-1 and J usage is TRBJ2-7; D gene uncertain. The germline V gene encodes CDR1 MNHNS and CDR2 SASEGT. This CDR3 has 16 amino acids. V lost 4 bases and J lost 1, with 17 bases in between. The CDR3 loop is CASSGVGWASSYEQYF. In DNA, the CDR3 is TGTGCCAGCAGTGGGGTGGGATGGGCGAGTTCCTACGAGCAGTACTTC.